This TCR beta chain was found in a study of T cell responses to AZD1222 COVID-19 vaccine. Study-wide context: Recipients boosted at about 4 weeks or about 12 weeks are pooled. The study, taken as a whole, reports: Spike as a whole was targeted by vaccine-associated CD4 TCRs, dominant at 160-218 and 743-854. Only five or six AZD1222 recipients were seropositive at baseline. Donors were largely white British and mainly female; clonal diversity was possibly underestimated.

Clones were sequenced by immunoSEQ multiplex PCR, and TCRdb holds only the in-frame ones, with some missing. The data show 80,000 or so clones, with around 90% seen just once and approximately 1.6% held by the top ten. The CDR3 is made up of 16 amino acids. Germline CDR1 and CDR2: SGHVS and FQNEAQ. Trimming took off 5 bases at V and 3 bases at J, with 17 bases between the two ends. In the case of this clone: Its antigen is undetermined.

The source is an adult in good health. The V gene is TRBV7-8, the J gene TRBJ1-5; no definite D call. Source: peripheral blood, taken on day 0 of AZD1222 vaccination. The CDR3 protein is CASSDRPLQPNQPQHF. The CDR3 DNA reads TGTGCCAGCAGCGATCGACCCCTCCAGCCCAATCAGCCCCAGCATTTT.